This entry lists 23 T cell receptor beta chains sequenced from one sample in a study of T cell responses to AZD1222 COVID-19 vaccine. Here immunoSEQ multiplex PCR was the method, and the copy in TCRdb shows in-frame clones only, minus some. The data show roughly 150,000 clones, roughly 88% seen once. The sample was peripheral blood, taken on day 0 of MenACWY control vaccination. Source of these receptors: an adult in good health.

This clone was seen a single time. V gene TRBV27 combines with J gene TRBJ2-1; TRBD2 matches 7 bases. With 4 bases clipped from V and 2 bases from J, the junction kept 5 bases outside the gene matches. Germline V gene sequence: CDR1 MNHEY, CDR2 SMNVEV (reference sequence). CDR3 size: 15 residues. The CDR3 here is CASSSRLAAYNEQFF. CDR3 sequence (DNA): TGTGCCAGCAGTTCTCGACTAGCTGCCTACAATGAGCAGTTCTTC.

The rearrangement links TRBV25-1 to TRBJ1-3, with a weak D call TRBD1 (5 bases). The CDR3 length is 14 residues. V was trimmed by 3 bases and J by 5 bases, leaving 11 bases between them. Germline-derived CDR1 and CDR2 are MGHDK and SYGVNS. As DNA, the CDR3 is TGTGCCAGCAGTGATGGCGAGGGGAGAAACACCATATATTTT. Its translation is CASSDGEGRNTIYF.

This clone was seen a handful of times. The chain is built from TRBV7-2 and TRBJ1-2, with a tentative D call TRBD1 (6 bases). The V gene's germline CDR1 is SGHTA and CDR2 FQGNSA. This CDR3 contains 13 residues. With 2 bases removed from V and 8 bases from J, the gap between germline ends came to 12 bases. The CDR3 DNA follows: TGTGCCAGCAGCTTAATGGGGGCCAACGGCTACACCTTC. Residues: CASSLMGANGYTF. The full variable domain, with the rest looked up from reference TRBV7-2 and TRBJ1-2, is GAGVSQSPSNKVTEKGKDVELRCDPISGHTALYWYRQSLGQGLEFLIYFQGNSAPDKSGLPSDRFSAERTGGSVSTLTIQRTQQEDSAVYLCASSLMGANGYTFGSGTRLTVV.

The chain has TRBV7-9 and TRBJ1-5, with 7 bases fitting TRBD1. J was trimmed by 3 bases and V by 4 bases; bases with no gene match: 3. The V gene's germline CDR1 is SEHNR and CDR2 FQNEAQ (reference sequence). There are 14 residues in the CDR3. The CDR3 region has the DNA TGTGCCAGCAGCTGGGGACAGCTCAATCAGCCCCAGCATTTT. This gives the protein CASSWGQLNQPQHF.

CDR3 in amino acids: CASGLVRQGGETQYF. The CDR3 nucleotides are TGTGCTAGTGGTTTGGTACGACAGGGAGGGGAGACCCAGTACTTC. V usage is TRBV12-5 and J usage is TRBJ2-5; perhaps D is TRBD1 or TRBD2 (7 bases each). V was clipped by 0 bases and J by 5 bases, with 13 bases between them. Germline V lookup: CDR1 LGHNT, CDR2 FRNRAP. The CDR3 runs to 15 residues.

The chain combines TRBV7-9 with TRBJ2-2, with D tentatively TRBD2 (6 bases). Trimming took off 10 bases at V and 4 bases at J, with 13 bases between the two ends. The germline V gene encodes CDR1 SEHNR and CDR2 FQNEAQ (reference sequence). The CDR3 runs 13 residues. The CDR3 coding sequence is TGTGCCATGCCGCCTAGCGCCACCGGGGAGCTGTTTTTT. Its translation is CAMPPSATGELFF.

V and J are TRBV12-3 or TRBV12-4 and TRBJ2-7; no firm D call. The ends were cut back, 3 bases at V and 0 bases at J, with 6 bases in the middle. CDR3 length: 13 residues. The CDR3 DNA reads as TGTGCCAGCAGTTTCGGCCACTCCTACGAGCAGTACTTC. This translates into CASSFGHSYEQYF.

This clone was seen many times. The J gene is TRBJ1-3, the V gene TRBV5-1, with 7 bases matching TRBD1. CDR3 length: 14 residues. V gave up 2 bases and J gave up 4 bases; unmatched junction bases: 3. CDR1 and CDR2 (germline): SGHRS, YFSETQ. The CDR3 protein is CASSLQGHGNTIYF. As DNA, the CDR3 is TGCGCCAGCAGCTTACAGGGGCACGGAAACACCATATATTTT.

The chain couples TRBV5-1 to TRBJ2-7, with D possibly matching TRBD1 (6 bases). Looked up from germline, CDR1 is SGHRS and CDR2 is YFSETQ. Deletions cut 2 bases from V and 5 bases from J, with 11 bases between. This CDR3 comprises 13 residues. The CDR3 nucleotides read TGCGCCAGCAGCTTTCCAGGGGTAGACGAGCAGTACTTC. Its translation: CASSFPGVDEQYF.

The chain links TRBV11-3 to TRBJ2-2; no reliable D call. CDR1 SGHNT and CDR2 YENEEA come from the germline V gene. Trimming took 6 bases from V and 1 from J, leaving 9 bases between them. The CDR3 loop spans 14 amino acids. The CDR3 loop reads CASRNVGNTGELFF. The DNA for the CDR3 is TGTGCCAGCAGGAACGTCGGGAACACCGGGGAGCTGTTTTTT.

Worth noting for this clone: The junction and the germline gene differ at one end; a read error may be behind it. The CDR3 sequence: CASGLRWNAEAFF. As DNA, the CDR3 is TGTGCTAGTGGTTTGAGATGGAACGCTGAAGCTTTCTTT. This sequence joins TRBV12-5 and TRBJ1-1; the D is unclear. Germline assignment: CDR1 LGHNT and CDR2 FRNRAP. This CDR3 spans 13 amino acids. The complete variable domain, with remaining parts taken from reference TRBV12-5 and TRBJ1-1, reads DARVTQTPRHKVTEMGQEVTMRCQPILGHNTVFWYRQTMMQGLELLAYFRNRAPLDDSGMPKDRFSAEMPDATLATLKIQPSEPRDSAVYFCASGLRWNAEAFFGQGTRLTVV.

This chain connects TRBV7-3 to TRBJ1-6; tentative D call: TRBD1 (5 bases). Looked up from germline, CDR1 is SGHTA and CDR2 is FQGTGA. The CDR3 extends over 13 amino acids. Between the trimmed V and J ends, which lost 4 bases and 10 bases, there was a span of 11 bases. CDR3 protein: CASSSLQGSPLHF. The CDR3 DNA is TGTGCCAGCAGCTCTCTCCAGGGATCACCCCTCCACTTT.

The chain recombines TRBV14 with TRBJ1-1; D unresolved. CDR1 and CDR2 from the germline V gene are SGHDN and FVKESK. This CDR3 is 13 amino acids long. The V end was cut by 6 bases, the J end by 5 bases, with 13 bases between. In DNA form, the CDR3 reads TGTGCCAGCAGTATGGTAGGTGGGACTGAAGCTTTCTTT. Amino acids: CASSMVGGTEAFF.

The chain is built from TRBV5-4 and TRBJ1-1; maybe TRBD1 (5 bases). V lost 2 bases and J 2 bases, leaving 10 bases between the germline ends. This CDR3 is built from 14 residues. In germline, CDR1 is SGHNT, CDR2 YYREEE (reference sequence). CDR3: CASSLQTANTEAFF. The CDR3 DNA reads as TGTGCCAGCAGCTTACAGACAGCTAACACTGAAGCTTTCTTT.

V gene TRBV7-2 combines with J gene TRBJ2-2; 7 positions match TRBD1. The length of the CDR3 is 15 residues. J lost 8 bases, V lost 5 bases, and 11 bases had no gene match. Germline-derived CDR1 and CDR2 are SGHTA and FQGNSA. CDR3: CASSNLPGGKGELFF. Written as DNA, the CDR3 is TGTGCCAGCAGCAATTTACCAGGGGGAAAAGGGGAGCTGTTTTTT.

The V and J genes are TRBV7-2 and TRBJ2-7, with D uncertain. The CDR3 spans 12 residues. The V gene's germline CDR1 is SGHTA and CDR2 FQGNSA. The germline V and J ends were trimmed by 5 bases and 12 bases, with 17 bases remaining between them. As DNA, the CDR3 is TGTGCCAGCAGCCCAAATCCCCGGGTCCTGTACTTC. Encoded protein: CASSPNPRVLYF. The complete variable domain, with remaining parts taken from reference TRBV7-2 and TRBJ2-7, reads GAGVSQSPSNKVTEKGKDVELRCDPISGHTALYWYRQSLGQGLEFLIYFQGNSAPDKSGLPSDRFSAERTGGSVSTLTIQRTQQEDSAVYLCASSPNPRVLYFGPGTRLTVT.

CDR3 in DNA: TGCGCCAGCAGCCAAGGGGAGAGCGAGCAGTACTTC. Its protein product is CASSQGESEQYF. V is TRBV4-1 and J is TRBJ2-7; D might be TRBD2 (5 bases). Between the trimmed V and J ends, which lost 1 base and 6 bases, there was a span of 7 bases. CDR3 length: 12 residues. Germline V gene lookup returns CDR1 MGHRA and CDR2 YSYEKL.

The rearrangement uses TRBV7-9 and TRBJ1-2; 8 bases match TRBD1. The germline V gene has CDR1 SEHNR and CDR2 FQNEAQ (reference sequence). Trimming removed 5 bases from V and 4 bases from J; junction bases left unmatched: 6. This CDR3 is 14 amino acids long. CDR3 loop: CASSRGQGFYGYTF. The CDR3 coding sequence is TGTGCCAGCAGCCGAGGACAGGGCTTCTATGGCTACACCTTC. The full variable domain, rest sourced from reference TRBV7-9 and TRBJ1-2, is DTGVSQNPRHKITKRGQNVTFRCDPISEHNRLYWYRQTLGQGPEFLTYFQNEAQLEKSRLLSDRFSAERPKGSFSTLEIQRTEQGDSAMYLCASSRGQGFYGYTFGSGTRLTVV.

This chain connects TRBV5-6 to TRBJ1-2; the match to TRBD1 covers 8 bases. After removal of 0 bases from V and 4 bases from J, the junction contained 8 bases not matched to a gene. The CDR3 runs to 16 residues. Germline values: CDR1 SGHDT, CDR2 YYEEEE. Here the CDR3 reads CASSLVQGAPGYGYTF. The CDR3 DNA reads TGTGCCAGCAGCTTGGTTCAGGGGGCGCCAGGCTATGGCTACACCTTC.

V is TRBV7-3 and J is TRBJ2-5; no clear D. Germline V gene lookup returns CDR1 SGHTA and CDR2 FQGTGA. V was trimmed by 2 bases and J by 4 bases, leaving 11 bases between them. This CDR3 is built from 14 residues. CDR3 bases: TGTGCCAGCAGCTTATTTCCGATGGGAGAGACCCAGTACTTC. Encoded protein: CASSLFPMGETQYF. Looking up the rest from reference TRBV7-3 and TRBJ2-5 gives the full variable domain: GAGVSQTPSNKVTEKGKYVELRCDPISGHTALYWYRQSLGQGPEFLIYFQGTGAADDSGLPNDRFFAVRPEGSVSTLKIQRTERGDSAVYLCASSLFPMGETQYFGPGTRLLVL.

The J gene is TRBJ2-3, the V gene TRBV19; 7 bases map to TRBD1. The germline CDR1 and CDR2 sequences are LNHDA and SQIVND (reference sequence). There are 15 residues in the CDR3. With V trimmed by 7 bases and J by 4 bases, 11 bases remained unmatched. In DNA, the CDR3 is TGTGCCAGTACTCCCCGGGACAGAATAGCAGATACGCAGTATTTT. This gives the protein CASTPRDRIADTQYF. Combining the CDR3 with reference TRBV19 and TRBJ2-3 gives the whole variable domain DGGITQSPKYLFRKEGQNVTLSCEQNLNHDAMYWYRQDPGQGLRLIYYSQIVNDFQKGDIAEGYSVSREKKESFPLTVTSAQKNPTAFYLCASTPRDRIADTQYFGPGTRLTVL.

In the case of this clone: This sample includes further DNA sequences coding for the same CDR3. J is TRBJ1-2 and V is TRBV11-3; a weak D match, TRBD1 (5 bases). The CDR3 has 12 residues. Germline V lookup: CDR1 SGHNT, CDR2 YENEEA. The V end lost 5 bases, the J end lost 5 bases, and 9 bases lay between the germline ends. The CDR3 protein is CASSLGGYGYTF. CDR3 DNA sequence: TGTGCCAGCAGCCTTGGGGGGTATGGCTACACCTTC.

The rearrangement links TRBV14 to TRBJ1-2, with a tentative D call TRBD1 (6 bases). CDR1 is SGHDN and CDR2 is FVKESK in the germline V gene. The V gene lost 0 bases and the J gene lost 8 bases, with 13 bases spanning the gap. The CDR3 runs to 14 residues. The CDR3 sequence is CASSQDPGARGYTF. CDR3 in DNA: TGTGCCAGCAGCCAAGATCCGGGGGCTAGGGGCTACACCTTC.